The 3 T cell receptor beta chains below come from one sample, sequenced in a study of vaccination effects on CD4 cells after COVID-19. The culture ran for less than 12 days, and then CD4+ T cells were isolated. Each participant was given two doses of one vaccine (BNT162b2 or mRNA-1273). Measured with immunoSEQ multiplex PCR; TCRdb has only the in-frame clones, and not every one. The sample has approximately 9,300 clones, around 74% seen once. No antigen has been identified for these receptors. Sequenced material: CD4+ T cells from PBMCs cultured without peptide, taken after COVID-19 vaccination. Receptors originate from a human donor who received a COVID-19 vaccine.

As concerns this clone: At one of its ends the junction is not consistent with the germline gene, which may arise from a read error. The V and J genes are TRBV7-2 and TRBJ2-7; 9 bases are shared with TRBD2. Germline loops: CDR1 SGHTA, CDR2 FQGNSA. The CDR3 is 13 amino acids. The CDR3 protein is CASSLRAREGFDF. CDR3 DNA: TGTGCCAGCAGCTTACGCGCGCGGGAGGGCTTTGACTTC.

The sample holds a few counts of this clone. The genes are TRBV6-1 and TRBJ1-2; possibly TRBD1 for D (5 bases). Per germline, CDR1 MNHNS and CDR2 SASEGT. The CDR3 sequence is 14 residues long. The V and J ends lost 3 bases and 4 bases respectively, with 12 bases between them. CDR3 bases: TGTGCCAGCAGTGAGAGGGGCGCGGGCTATGGCTACACCTTC. Translated: CASSERGAGYGYTF.

This chain uses TRBV18 with TRBJ2-7; maybe TRBD1 (5 bases). The CDR3 contains 15 residues. CDR1 is KGHSH and CDR2 is LQKENI in the germline V gene. The ends were cut back, 2 bases at V and 1 base at J, with 12 bases in the middle. This CDR3 reads CASSPSEGVSYEQYF. The CDR3 nucleotides read TGTGCCAGCTCACCAAGTGAAGGGGTTTCCTACGAGCAGTACTTC.